This T cell receptor (beta chain) was documented in a study of T cells after posttransplantation cyclophosphamide. Study-wide findings and caveats: TRB overlap between skin or GI tissue T cells and blood was limited. Later post-transplant blood repertoires were often dominated by donor CD8+ memory clones.

Looked up from germline, CDR1 is SSHAT and CDR2 is FNYEAQ (reference sequence). V was clipped by 5 bases and J by 2 bases, with 12 bases between them. CDR3 size: 14 residues. Busulfan-fludarabine conditioning, marrow transplant, and cyclophosphamide on days +3 and +4 were administered. This clone was detected ten times or more. Its antigen remains unknown. Profiling relied on immunoSEQ multiplex PCR, and the TCRdb table lists in-frame clones only, not all of them. Sampling found 17,000 or so clones, none seen once. The origin of this receptor is a female patient aged 30 to 40 who received an allogeneic stem cell transplant from a related donor, was CMV-positive, and had no GVHD. Certain T cells may be donor cells from the graft. The chain uses TRBV7-7 and TRBJ2-5, with D possibly matching TRBD1 (5 bases). The specimen comprised PBMCs, sampled after allogeneic stem cell transplant with posttransplant cyclophosphamide. The CDR3 loop is CASSPGHSQETQYF. CDR3 DNA sequence: TGTGCCAGCAGCCCCGGACACTCACAAGAGACCCAGTACTTC. Based on the CDR3 plus reference TRBV7-7 and TRBJ2-5, the full variable domain is GAGVSQSPRYKVTKRGQDVTLRCDPISSHATLYWYQQALGQGPEFLTYFNYEAQPDKSGLPSDRFSAERPEGSISTLTIQRTEQRDSAMYRCASSPGHSQETQYFGPGTRLLVL.